What follows are 20 T cell receptor beta chains derived from one specimen sequenced in a study of blood T cell repertoires in COVID-19. Clones were sequenced by immunoSEQ multiplex PCR, and TCRdb holds only the in-frame ones, with some missing. This sample yields 160,000 or so clones, of which 75% to 85% are seen a single time; 3% to 3.5% belongs to the top ten. The specimen was PBMCs or T cells enriched from blood (not recorded which). The receptors come from a woman aged 60-70 years who had recovered from COVID-19.

The rearrangement links TRBV24-1 to TRBJ1-3; D is ambiguous. V lost 4 bases to trimming and J lost 0 bases, with 6 bases between them. Germline V CDR1 and CDR2: KGHDR, SFDVKD. The CDR3 runs 14 residues. The CDR3 reads CATSDASSGNTIYF. The DNA of the CDR3 is TGTGCCACCAGTGACGCTAGCTCTGGAAACACCATATATTTT.

The rearrangement uses TRBV5-4 and TRBJ1-2; D gene unclear. Trimming shortened V by 1 base and J by 1 base, and 8 bases separated the two germline ends. The germline CDR1 and CDR2 sequences are SGHNT and YYREEE (reference sequence). The CDR3 has 14 amino acids. CDR3 nucleotides: TGTGCCAGCAGCTTGCGGTCGGGTAACTATGGCTACACCTTC. It encodes CASSLRSGNYGYTF.

The chain has TRBV7-8 and TRBJ2-3; 7 bases match TRBD2. The germline gives CDR1 SGHVS, CDR2 FQNEAQ. CDR3 length: 17 amino acids. Trimming removed 2 bases from V and 4 bases from J; junction bases left unmatched: 12. Written as DNA, the CDR3 is TGTGCCAGCAGCTTAATGGGGAGGGCTAGAGGGGCAGATACGCAGTATTTT. This encodes CASSLMGRARGADTQYF.

This CDR3 is CASLRGATGELFF. CDR3 DNA sequence: TGTGCCAGCCTCAGGGGAGCGACCGGGGAGCTGTTTTTT. The chain uses TRBV7-8 and TRBJ2-2; possibly TRBD1 for D (6 bases). V lost 8 bases to trimming and J lost 5 bases, with 12 bases between them. The CDR3 has 13 residues. Germline V gives CDR1 SGHVS, CDR2 FQNEAQ.

V is TRBV3-1 (or the pseudogene TRBV3-2) and J is TRBJ1-3; D remains unclear. The V end lost 4 bases, the J end lost 4 bases, and 8 bases lay between the germline ends. The CDR3 is 13 residues long. The germline V gene has CDR1 LGHDT and CDR2 YNNKEL (reference sequence). CDR3 region: CASSPAGGNTIYF. CDR3 coding DNA: TGTGCCAGCAGCCCCGCTGGCGGAAACACCATATATTTT.

This clone was seen more than once but under ten times. The J gene is TRBJ1-6, the V gene TRBV5-4; possibly TRBD1 for D (6 bases). The CDR3 contains 14 residues. V gave up 4 bases and J gave up 8 bases, with 13 bases separating them. Germline loops: CDR1 SGHNT, CDR2 YYREEE (reference sequence). The CDR3 DNA is TGTGCCAGCAGCCCGAACCACAGGGATTCACCCCTCCACTTT. It encodes CASSPNHRDSPLHF. Full variable domain (remainder filled in from reference TRBV5-4 and TRBJ1-6): ETGVTQSPTHLIKTRGQQVTLRCSSQSGHNTVSWYQQALGQGPQFIFQYYREEENGRGNFPPRFSGLQFPNYSSELNVNALELDDSALYLCASSPNHRDSPLHFGNGTRLTVT.

The chain employs TRBV5-1 and TRBJ2-1; 8 nucleotides agree with TRBD1. CDR1 and CDR2 from the germline V gene are SGHRS and YFSETQ. The J segment lost 9 bases and the V segment lost 0 bases, leaving 8 bases of the junction unmatched. This CDR3 comprises 15 residues. The CDR3 loop is CASSLGATGAAEQFF. As DNA, the CDR3 is TGCGCCAGCAGCTTGGGGGCGACAGGGGCTGCTGAGCAGTTCTTC.

This clone was counted only a few times. The rearrangement links TRBV14 to TRBJ2-7; 7 bases line up with TRBD1. This CDR3 is 15 amino acids long. Germline CDR1 is SGHDN and CDR2 is FVKESK. V lost 2 bases to trimming and J lost 5 bases; unmatched junction nucleotides: 9. CDR3 sequence: CASSQLGGLGNEQYF. In DNA form, the CDR3 reads TGTGCCAGCAGCCAACTAGGGGGCCTGGGGAACGAGCAGTACTTC.

The chain couples TRBV7-9 to TRBJ2-7; D possibly corresponds to TRBD1 (5 bases). This CDR3 spans 14 amino acids. Germline assignment: CDR1 SEHNR and CDR2 FQNEAQ (reference sequence). Deletions cut 1 base from V and 0 bases from J, with 7 bases between. DNA for the CDR3: TGTGCCAGCAGCTTAGAACAGGCCTCCTACGAGCAGTACTTC. Translating it yields CASSLEQASYEQYF. Drawing the rest from reference TRBV7-9 and TRBJ2-7, the complete variable domain is DTGVSQNPRHKITKRGQNVTFRCDPISEHNRLYWYRQTLGQGPEFLTYFQNEAQLEKSRLLSDRFSAERPKGSFSTLEIQRTEQGDSAMYLCASSLEQASYEQYFGPGTRLTVT.

The chain recombines TRBV12-3 or TRBV12-4 with TRBJ1-2, with TRBD1 matching over 8 bases. With V trimmed by 6 bases and J by 7 bases, 7 bases remained unmatched. This CDR3 region has 13 residues. The CDR3: CASRPTGGGGYTF. CDR3 coding DNA: TGTGCCAGCAGGCCTACAGGGGGTGGTGGCTACACCTTC.

The chain links TRBV27 to TRBJ1-1; D unresolved. Germline V CDR1 and CDR2: MNHEY, SMNVEV (reference sequence). V lost 0 bases, J lost 0 bases, and 8 bases lay in between. The CDR3 sequence is 15 residues long. The CDR3 is CASSLSLAMNTEAFF. The CDR3 bases are TGTGCCAGCAGTTTATCCCTCGCGATGAACACTGAAGCTTTCTTT.

The CDR3 coding sequence is TGTGCCAGCGGCCCAGGAAGGTGGGTCACAGATACGCAGTATTTT. Translation: CASGPGRWVTDTQYF. The rearrangement joins TRBV27 to TRBJ2-3; D is unresolved. This CDR3 is built from 15 residues. V lost 8 bases to trimming and J lost 2 bases, with 17 bases between them. Germline loops: CDR1 MNHEY, CDR2 SMNVEV (reference sequence).

The chain joins TRBV3-1 (or the pseudogene TRBV3-2) to TRBJ1-1; D unclear. The CDR3 sequence is 13 residues long. V dropped 0 bases and J dropped 11 bases, with 13 bases sitting between them. Germline V lookup: CDR1 LGHDT, CDR2 YNNKEL (reference sequence). The CDR3 bases are TGTGCCAGCAGCCAAGATCCGGGAGTATGGGCTTTCTTT. It codes for CASSQDPGVWAFF.

This chain joins TRBV5-5 and TRBJ1-2; 7 bases map to TRBD1. The CDR3 contains 14 residues. V was clipped by 5 bases and J by 2 bases; unmatched bases: 6. Germline V gene lookup returns CDR1 SGHKS and CDR2 YYEKEE (reference sequence). The CDR3 DNA sequence: TGTGCCAGCAGTTACGGACAGGAGAACTATGGCTACACCTTC. This sequence encodes CASSYGQENYGYTF.

The chain carries TRBV5-5 and TRBJ2-2, with 7 bases lining up with TRBD1. Per germline, CDR1 SGHKS and CDR2 YYEKEE (reference sequence). This CDR3 spans 15 amino acids. The ends lost 7 bases at V and 1 base at J; junction bases unmatched: 7. The DNA of the CDR3 is TGTGCCAGCTACCTGGGACAGCTGAACACCGGGGAGCTGTTTTTT. Its translation is CASYLGQLNTGELFF.

The sample holds one count of this clone. This chain connects TRBV19 to TRBJ1-2; D perhaps matches TRBD1 (5 bases). Germline V gene sequence: CDR1 LNHDA, CDR2 SQIVND (reference sequence). CDR3 length equals 17 residues. V lost 4 bases and J 0 bases, leaving 18 bases between the germline ends. CDR3 loop: CASSSSWAGLTNYGYTF. The CDR3 bases are TGTGCCAGTAGTAGTTCTTGGGCAGGGCTAACTAACTATGGCTACACCTTC.

The genes are TRBV7-8 and TRBJ1-2; the D gene is possibly TRBD1 (6 bases). V was clipped by 1 base and J by 5 bases, with 14 bases between them. Germline-derived CDR1 and CDR2 are SGHVS and FQNEAQ. The CDR3 contains 15 residues. The CDR3 DNA is TGTGCCAGCAGCTTAGAGAGACAGGTGGATTATGGCTACACCTTC. Amino acid sequence: CASSLERQVDYGYTF.

The chain has TRBV4-1 and TRBJ2-2; D gene unclear. This CDR3 comprises 16 residues. CDR1 is MGHRA and CDR2 is YSYEKL in the germline V gene. Trimming removed 0 bases at V and 1 base at J, with 9 bases between. CDR3 loop: CASSQDRLGNTGELFF. The CDR3 DNA follows: TGCGCCAGCAGCCAAGATAGGCTAGGGAACACCGGGGAGCTGTTTTTT.

The J gene is TRBJ1-3, the V gene TRBV9; the D is unclear. Germline V gives CDR1 SGDLS, CDR2 YYNGEE. This CDR3 spans 15 amino acids. V was clipped by 0 bases and J by 3 bases, with 10 bases between them. CDR3 loop: CASSVDRLGGNTIYF. For the CDR3, the DNA is TGTGCCAGCAGCGTAGATAGACTCGGTGGAAACACCATATATTTT.

The V and J genes are TRBV9 and TRBJ1-6, with unresolved D. From germline, CDR1 is SGDLS and CDR2 YYNGEE. Trimming stripped 0 bases from V and 10 bases from J, with 8 bases between. This CDR3 has 13 residues. The CDR3 bases are TGTGCCAGCAGCGTAGCATCGGGATCACCCCTCCACTTT. This encodes CASSVASGSPLHF.